Included here is one TCR beta chain sequence, with context. Its recognized antigen is unknown. No quality values exist for individual bases; no much larger clone is one base distant. The sample carries other DNA sequences with the same CDR3. In the prospective study, participants were about 18 to 100 years old, resided in about two dozen geographic areas of the United States, and were enrolled through a virtual design. To assign participants to cohorts, the prospective study relied on clinical history that participants themselves reported in a screening survey and a study questionnaire. Recovered participants in ImmuneRACE Cohort 3 were defined by two consecutive negative NP/OP PCR tests, clearance by a healthcare professional, or resolution of symptoms. In the prospective study, mobile phlebotomists collected whole blood, serum and a nasopharyngeal or oropharyngeal swab from each participant. Additional blood draws and questionnaires over an approximately two-month period could optionally be provided by prospective study participants. Before DNA extraction, prospective study blood samples were shipped either frozen or at room temperature.

TCRbeta CDR3 regions were amplified from genomic DNA by means of the immunoSEQ Assay, a bias-controlled multiplex PCR. The original pipeline was this. Nucleated cell counts per sample were estimated from amplification of reference gene primers within the assay. Sequence reads were collapsed and filtered to measure the absolute abundance of every unique TCRbeta CDR3 rearrangement. For each sample, productive Simpson clonality was calculated as the square root of Simpson's diversity index over productive rearrangements. Sourced from immuneACCESS, this table was stored by TCRdb with only in-frame sequences that have V and J called. A share of the clones is absent; for the studies checked, an unresolved V gene accounts for under half, and the remainder has no known explanation. V, J and clone size were drawn from that table, and D and trimming were deduced from the DNA. The sample contains around 100,000 clones, roughly 85% of them found a single time. Under 3.5% of the sample rests with the top ten.

For CDR1 and CDR2, the germline V gene lists SGHRS and YFSETQ. Compared with germline, V lacks 0 bases and J lacks 7 bases; bases without a gene match: 1. The CDR3 measures 15 amino acids from cysteine to phenylalanine. Just the 45-base CDR3 DNA is kept, in frame starting at base 1. This record belongs to a study of blood T cell repertoires in COVID-19 (dated by TCRdb to 2018 to 2020). Looking at the study overall: Collaborator samples came from the United States, Italy and Spain and covered acute and convalescent phases of COVID-19. The prospective study material was composed of cDNA or gDNA derived from T cells, B-cell-depleted T cells, or PBMCs. Subjects who had been exposed to COVID-19, were actively infected with it, or had recovered from it provided the deeply sampled blood TCRbeta repertoires that made up the dataset. The repertoires were made available in a free public database intended to serve as a resource for research on the immune response to SARS-CoV-2. The samples were drawn from two sources: the first 160 participants of the ongoing ImmuneRACE study, and some 1,300 subjects contributed by 6 global collaborators. A de-identified subject ID, COVID-19 status, age in years and sex were almost always included in the sample metadata. HLA class I and class II types, where available, came from metadata supplied by the sample provider rather than from assay-based typing. What the study reported, not specific to this receptor: The amount of clinical and demographic metadata varied by source and participant and was provided uncurated.

The V and J segments used are TRBV5-1 and TRBJ2-1; 13 bases in the middle match TRBD2. This TCR came from a woman aged 45-60 years who had recovered from COVID-19. Sequencing input: PBMCs or T cells enriched from blood (not recorded which). The CDR3 loop reads CASSLGLAGGNEQFF. The sequenced DNA is TGCGCCAGCAGCTTGGGACTAGCGGGGGGTAATGAGCAGTTCTTC.